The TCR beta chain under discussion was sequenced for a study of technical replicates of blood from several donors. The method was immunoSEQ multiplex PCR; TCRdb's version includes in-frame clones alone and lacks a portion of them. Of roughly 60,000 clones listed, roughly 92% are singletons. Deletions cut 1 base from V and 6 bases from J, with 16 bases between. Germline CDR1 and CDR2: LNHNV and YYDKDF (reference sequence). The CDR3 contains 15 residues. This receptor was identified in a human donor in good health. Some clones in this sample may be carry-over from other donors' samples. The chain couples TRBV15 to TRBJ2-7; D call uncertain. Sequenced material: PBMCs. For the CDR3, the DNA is TGTGCCACCAGCAGAGTCTCCGGGTTTAGGTCCGAGCAGTACTTC. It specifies CATSRVSGFRSEQYF.